The clone carrying this T cell receptor beta chain was found many times. Its antigen remains unknown. The data were taken from a study of T cells in Graves' hyperthyroidism and ophthalmopathy. Across the whole study: Peripheral blood draws took place at initial diagnosis, ahead of any treatment.

Reasons for excluding patients were uncontrolled infection, other autoimmune disease, pregnancy or lactation. The CDR3 is made up of 12 amino acids. CDR1 is MNHEY, CDR2 SMNVEV, per germline (reference sequence). Trimming cost V 2 bases and J 8 bases, with 9 bases left between them. The TCR beta CDR3 regions underwent amplification using RNA transcripts as the source. The HTBI primer set served for first-round RT-PCR of the TCR CDR3. A single record per CDR3 protein comes from TCRdb applying MiXCR to the multiplex PCR reads. The sample consists of 460,000 or so distinct CDR3 sequences, 14% of them appearing once. Whole-study findings and limits: Patients with ophthalmopathy were separated from those with stable hyperthyroidism by a 13 V-J model. Among thyroid clonotypes expanded above 0.001, most also appeared in blood.

V gene TRBV27 combines with J gene TRBJ1-2; D remains unclear. Input material: blood. The clonotype was recovered from a woman between 18 and 29 years old with Graves' hyperthyroidism. The CDR3 DNA reads as TGTGCCAGCAGTTTAGGCGGGCGAGGCTACACCTTC. Encoded protein: CASSLGGRGYTF.